One T cell receptor beta chain is described in this entry. The data were taken from a study of blood T cell repertoires in COVID-19. Per the original data handling: Quantification of nucleated cells was approximated via reference gene primer amplification. Produced via immunoSEQ multiplex PCR; TCRdb's table is partial and in-frame only. D and trimming were read from the DNA, whereas the V and J calls and clone size are those reported in that table. The table records around 320,000 clones, 85% to 90% of them present only once. Germline CDR1 reads SGHDN; CDR2 reads FVKESK. This CDR3 is built from 12 residues. Trimming shortened V by 5 bases and J by 10 bases, and 14 bases separated the two germline ends.

This TCR derives from a woman aged 45 to 65 who had been exposed to COVID-19. The specimen sequenced was PBMCs or T cells enriched from blood (not recorded which). The chain is built from TRBV14 and TRBJ1-1, with a weak D call TRBD1 (6 bases). Here the CDR3 reads CASSRAGVGAFF. The DNA of the CDR3 is TGTGCCAGCAGCAGAGCAGGGGTCGGAGCTTTCTTT. The full variable domain, in which reference TRBV14 and TRBJ1-1 provide the parts outside the CDR3, is EAGVTQFPSHSVIEKGQTVTLRCDPISGHDNLYWYRRVMGKEIKFLLHFVKESKQDESGMPNNRFLAERTGGTYSTLKVQPAELEDSGVYFCASSRAGVGAFFGQGTRLTVV.